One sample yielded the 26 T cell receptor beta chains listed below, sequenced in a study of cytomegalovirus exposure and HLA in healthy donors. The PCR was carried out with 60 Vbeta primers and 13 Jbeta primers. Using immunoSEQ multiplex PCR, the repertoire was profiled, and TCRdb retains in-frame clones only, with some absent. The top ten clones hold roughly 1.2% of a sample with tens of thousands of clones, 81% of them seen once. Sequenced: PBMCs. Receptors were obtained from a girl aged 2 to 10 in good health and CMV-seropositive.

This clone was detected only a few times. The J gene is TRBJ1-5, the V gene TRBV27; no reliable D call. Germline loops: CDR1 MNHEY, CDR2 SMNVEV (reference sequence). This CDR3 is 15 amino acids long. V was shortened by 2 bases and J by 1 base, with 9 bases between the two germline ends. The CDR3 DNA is TGTGCCAGCAGTTTACTATGGAGAAGCAATCAGCCCCAGCATTTT. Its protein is CASSLLWRSNQPQHF.

The CDR3 protein is CASRAGGDTEAFF. The CDR3 DNA reads as TGTGCCAGCAGGGCGGGGGGGGACACTGAAGCTTTCTTT. This rearrangement joins TRBV6-1 to TRBJ1-1, with D perhaps TRBD1 (5 bases). The CDR3 loop spans 13 amino acids. The V end lost 6 bases, the J end lost 3 bases, and 11 bases lay between the germline ends. CDR1 and CDR2 (germline): MNHNS, SASEGT.

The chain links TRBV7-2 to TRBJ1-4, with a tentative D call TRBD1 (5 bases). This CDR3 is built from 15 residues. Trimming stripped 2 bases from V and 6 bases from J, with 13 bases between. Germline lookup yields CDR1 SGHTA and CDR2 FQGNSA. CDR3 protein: CASSLTGGVDEKLFF. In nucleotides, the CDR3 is TGTGCCAGCAGCTTAACGGGGGGTGTAGATGAAAAACTGTTTTTT.

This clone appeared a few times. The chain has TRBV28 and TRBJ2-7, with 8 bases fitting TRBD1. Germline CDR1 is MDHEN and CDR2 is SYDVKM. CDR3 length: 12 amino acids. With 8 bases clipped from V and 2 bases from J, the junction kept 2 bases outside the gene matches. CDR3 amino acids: CASRDRPYEQYF. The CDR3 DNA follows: TGTGCCAGCCGGGACAGGCCCTACGAGCAGTACTTC.

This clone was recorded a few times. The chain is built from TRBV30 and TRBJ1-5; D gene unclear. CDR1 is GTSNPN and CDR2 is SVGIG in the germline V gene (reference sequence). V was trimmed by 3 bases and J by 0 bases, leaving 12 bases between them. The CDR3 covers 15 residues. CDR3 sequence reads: CAWRPGSVSNQPQHF. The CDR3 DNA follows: TGTGCCTGGAGGCCCGGGTCGGTTAGCAATCAGCCCCAGCATTTT.

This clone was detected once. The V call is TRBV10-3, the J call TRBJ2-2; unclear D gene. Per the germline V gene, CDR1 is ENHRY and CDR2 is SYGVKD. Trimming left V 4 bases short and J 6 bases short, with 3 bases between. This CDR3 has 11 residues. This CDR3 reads CAISGAGELFF. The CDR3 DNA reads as TGTGCCATCAGTGGAGCCGGGGAGCTGTTTTTT.

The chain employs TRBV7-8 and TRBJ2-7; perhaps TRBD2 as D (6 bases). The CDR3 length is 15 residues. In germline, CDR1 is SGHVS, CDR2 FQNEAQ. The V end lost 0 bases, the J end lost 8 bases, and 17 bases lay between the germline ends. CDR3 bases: TGTGCCAGCAGCTTAGCGCTGACAGCGGGCCAGAAGCAGTACTTC. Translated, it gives CASSLALTAGQKQYF.

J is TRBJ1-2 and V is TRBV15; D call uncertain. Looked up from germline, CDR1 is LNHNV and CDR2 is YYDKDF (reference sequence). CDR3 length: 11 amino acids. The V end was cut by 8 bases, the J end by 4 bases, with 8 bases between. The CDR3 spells CATGSFYGYTF. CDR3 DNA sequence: TGTGCCACCGGGAGCTTCTATGGCTACACCTTC.

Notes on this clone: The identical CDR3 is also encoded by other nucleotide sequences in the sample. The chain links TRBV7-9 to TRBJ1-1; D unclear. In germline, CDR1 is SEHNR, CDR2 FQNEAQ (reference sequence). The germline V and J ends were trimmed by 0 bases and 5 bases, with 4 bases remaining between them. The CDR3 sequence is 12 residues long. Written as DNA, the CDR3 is TGTGCCAGCAGCTTAGCCGGGACTGAAGCTTTCTTT. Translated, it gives CASSLAGTEAFF. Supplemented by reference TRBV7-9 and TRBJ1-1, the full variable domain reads DTGVSQNPRHKITKRGQNVTFRCDPISEHNRLYWYRQTLGQGPEFLTYFQNEAQLEKSRLLSDRFSAERPKGSFSTLEIQRTEQGDSAMYLCASSLAGTEAFFGQGTRLTVV.

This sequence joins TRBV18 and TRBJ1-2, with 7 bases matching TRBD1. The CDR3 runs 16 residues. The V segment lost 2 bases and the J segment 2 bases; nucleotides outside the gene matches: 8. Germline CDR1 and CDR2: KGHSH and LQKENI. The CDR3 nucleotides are TGTGCCAGCTCACCAGTGACAGGGAAACTCAACTATGGCTACACCTTC. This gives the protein CASSPVTGKLNYGYTF.

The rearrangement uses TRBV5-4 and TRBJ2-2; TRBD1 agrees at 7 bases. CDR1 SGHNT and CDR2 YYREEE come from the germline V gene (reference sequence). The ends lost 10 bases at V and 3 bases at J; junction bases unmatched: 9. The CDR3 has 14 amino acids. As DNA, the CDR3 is TGTGCCGTCAGACAGGGAGTGGACACCGGGGAGCTGTTTTTT. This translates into CAVRQGVDTGELFF.

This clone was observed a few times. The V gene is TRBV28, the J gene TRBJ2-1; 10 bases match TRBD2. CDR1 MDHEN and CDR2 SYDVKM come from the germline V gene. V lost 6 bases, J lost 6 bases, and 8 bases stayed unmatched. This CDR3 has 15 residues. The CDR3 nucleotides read TGTGCCAGCAGCCCTTCGGGACTAGCGTCCAATGAGCAGTTCTTC. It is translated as CASSPSGLASNEQFF.

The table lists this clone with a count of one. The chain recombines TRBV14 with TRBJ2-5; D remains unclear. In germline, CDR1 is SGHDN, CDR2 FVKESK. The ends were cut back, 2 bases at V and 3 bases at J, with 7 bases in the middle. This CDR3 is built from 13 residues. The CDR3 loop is CASSQTVKETQYF. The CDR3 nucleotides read TGTGCCAGCAGCCAAACAGTTAAAGAGACCCAGTACTTC.

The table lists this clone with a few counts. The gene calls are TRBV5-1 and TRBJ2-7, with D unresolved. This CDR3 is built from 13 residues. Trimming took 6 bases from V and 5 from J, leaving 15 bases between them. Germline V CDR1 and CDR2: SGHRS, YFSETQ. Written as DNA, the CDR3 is TGCGCCAGCACCGAACCGTGGGCCAACGAGCAGTACTTC. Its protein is CASTEPWANEQYF.

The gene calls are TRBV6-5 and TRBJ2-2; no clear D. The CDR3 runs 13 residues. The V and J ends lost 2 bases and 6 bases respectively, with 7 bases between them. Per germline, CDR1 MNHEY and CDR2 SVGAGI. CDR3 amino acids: CASSYPQSGELFF. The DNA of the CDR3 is TGTGCCAGCAGTTACCCCCAGTCCGGGGAGCTGTTTTTT.

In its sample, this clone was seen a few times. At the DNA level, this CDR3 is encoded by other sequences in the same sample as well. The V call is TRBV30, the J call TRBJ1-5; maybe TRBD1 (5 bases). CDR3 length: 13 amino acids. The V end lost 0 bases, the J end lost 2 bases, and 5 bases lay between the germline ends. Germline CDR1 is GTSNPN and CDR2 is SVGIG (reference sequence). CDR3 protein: CAWSVGGNQPQHF. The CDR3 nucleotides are TGTGCCTGGAGTGTAGGGGGCAATCAGCCCCAGCATTTT.

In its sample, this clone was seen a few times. This CDR3 reads CASSLADTEAFF. The CDR3 coding sequence is TGTGCCAGCAGCTTGGCGGACACTGAAGCTTTCTTT. The chain has TRBV5-6 and TRBJ1-1; D unresolved. The CDR3 consists of 12 residues. Germline V gene lookup returns CDR1 SGHDT and CDR2 YYEEEE. V lost 0 bases and J lost 3, with 3 bases in between.

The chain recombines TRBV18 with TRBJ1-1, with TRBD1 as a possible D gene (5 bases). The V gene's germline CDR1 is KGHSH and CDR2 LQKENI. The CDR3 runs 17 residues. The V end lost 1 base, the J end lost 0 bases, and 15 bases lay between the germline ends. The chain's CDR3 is CASSPLPEGRLNTEAFF. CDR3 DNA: TGTGCCAGCTCACCACTCCCGGAGGGACGGCTGAACACTGAAGCTTTCTTT.

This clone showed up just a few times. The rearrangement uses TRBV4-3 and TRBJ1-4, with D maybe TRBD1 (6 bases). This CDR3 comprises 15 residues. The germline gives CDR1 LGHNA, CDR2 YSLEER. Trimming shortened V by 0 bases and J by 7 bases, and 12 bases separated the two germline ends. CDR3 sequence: CASSQDWGLGEKLFF. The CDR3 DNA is TGCGCCAGCAGCCAAGATTGGGGGCTCGGTGAAAAACTGTTTTTT.

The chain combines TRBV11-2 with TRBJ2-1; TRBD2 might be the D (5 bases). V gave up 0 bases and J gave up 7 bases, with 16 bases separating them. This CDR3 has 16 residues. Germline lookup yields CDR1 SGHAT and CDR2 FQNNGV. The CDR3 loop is CASSLDGRTYTNEQFF. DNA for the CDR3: TGTGCCAGCAGCTTAGACGGAAGGACTTACACAAATGAGCAGTTCTTC.

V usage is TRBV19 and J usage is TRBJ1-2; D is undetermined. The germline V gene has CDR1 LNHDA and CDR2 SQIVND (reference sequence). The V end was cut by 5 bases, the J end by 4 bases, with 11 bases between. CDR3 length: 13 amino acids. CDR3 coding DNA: TGTGCCAGTAGTCAGCAGGCTACCTATGGCTACACCTTC. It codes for CASSQQATYGYTF.

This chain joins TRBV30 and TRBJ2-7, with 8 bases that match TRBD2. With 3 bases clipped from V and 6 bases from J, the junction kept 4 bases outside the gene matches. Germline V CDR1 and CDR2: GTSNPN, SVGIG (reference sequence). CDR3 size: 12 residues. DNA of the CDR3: TGTGCCTGGAGATCCGGGACTAGCGAGCAGTACTTC. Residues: CAWRSGTSEQYF.

The CDR3 sequence is CASSIQGEQYF. The CDR3 DNA reads as TGTGCCAGCAGCATTCAGGGTGAGCAGTACTTC. The chain recombines TRBV6-6 with TRBJ2-7, with D possibly matching TRBD1 (5 bases). CDR1 and CDR2 (germline): MNHNY, SVGAGI (reference sequence). Trimming removed 6 bases from V and 7 bases from J, with 10 bases in between. The CDR3 contains 11 residues.

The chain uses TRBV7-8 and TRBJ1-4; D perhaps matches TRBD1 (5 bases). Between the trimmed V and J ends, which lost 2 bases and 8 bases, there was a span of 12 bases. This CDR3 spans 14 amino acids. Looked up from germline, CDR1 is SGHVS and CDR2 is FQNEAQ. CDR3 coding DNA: TGTGCCAGCAGCTTACGGGGGAGTCACGAAAAACTGTTTTTT. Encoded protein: CASSLRGSHEKLFF.

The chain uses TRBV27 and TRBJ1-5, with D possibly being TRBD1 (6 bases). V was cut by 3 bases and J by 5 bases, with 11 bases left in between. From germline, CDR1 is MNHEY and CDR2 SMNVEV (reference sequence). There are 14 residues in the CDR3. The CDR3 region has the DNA TGTGCCAGCAGTTTCGGAGGGGGGGATCAGCCCCAGCATTTT. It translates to CASSFGGGDQPQHF.

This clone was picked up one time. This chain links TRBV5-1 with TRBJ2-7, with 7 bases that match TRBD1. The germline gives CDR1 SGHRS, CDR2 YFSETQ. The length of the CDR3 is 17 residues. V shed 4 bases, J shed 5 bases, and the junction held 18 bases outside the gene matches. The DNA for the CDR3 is TGCGCCAGCAGCAGGGGACAGACGAACACTGGGGGAAACGAGCAGTACTTC. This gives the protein CASSRGQTNTGGNEQYF.